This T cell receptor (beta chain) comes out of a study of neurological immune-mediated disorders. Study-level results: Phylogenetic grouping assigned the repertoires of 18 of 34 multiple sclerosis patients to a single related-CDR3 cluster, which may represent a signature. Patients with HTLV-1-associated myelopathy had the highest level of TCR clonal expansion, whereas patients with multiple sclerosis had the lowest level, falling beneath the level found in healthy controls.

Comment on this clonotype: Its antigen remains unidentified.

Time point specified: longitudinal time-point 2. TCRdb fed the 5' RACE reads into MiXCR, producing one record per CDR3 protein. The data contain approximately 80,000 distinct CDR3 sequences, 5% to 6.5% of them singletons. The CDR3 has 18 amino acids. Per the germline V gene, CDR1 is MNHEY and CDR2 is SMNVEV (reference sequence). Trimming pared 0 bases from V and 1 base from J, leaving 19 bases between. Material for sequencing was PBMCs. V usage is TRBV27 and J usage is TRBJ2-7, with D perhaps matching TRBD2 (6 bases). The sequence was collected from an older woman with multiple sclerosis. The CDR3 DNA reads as TGTGCCAGCAGTTTATCTCGGCGGGGAGGTAAAAATTCCTACGAGCAGTACTTC. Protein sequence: CASSLSRRGGKNSYEQYF.